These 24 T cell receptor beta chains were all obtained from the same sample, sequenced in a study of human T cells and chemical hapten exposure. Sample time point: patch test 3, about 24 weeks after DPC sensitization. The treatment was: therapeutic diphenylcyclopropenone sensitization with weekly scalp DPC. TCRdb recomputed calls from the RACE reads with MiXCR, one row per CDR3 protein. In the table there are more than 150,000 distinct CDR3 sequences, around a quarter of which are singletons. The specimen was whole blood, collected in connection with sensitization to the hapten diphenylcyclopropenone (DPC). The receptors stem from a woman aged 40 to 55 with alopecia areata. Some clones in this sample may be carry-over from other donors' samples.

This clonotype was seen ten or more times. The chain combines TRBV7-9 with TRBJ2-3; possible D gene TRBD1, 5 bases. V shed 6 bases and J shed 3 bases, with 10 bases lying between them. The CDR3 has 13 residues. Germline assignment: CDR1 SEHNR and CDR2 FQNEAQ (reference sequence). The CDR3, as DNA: TGTGCCAGCAGATCCACAGGAACAGATACGCAGTATTTT. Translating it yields CASRSTGTDTQYF.

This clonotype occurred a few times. CDR3 nucleotide sequence: TGTGCCAGTACCGCCACCGGGACTAGCGGGGGGGAGCAGTACTTC. It is translated as CASTATGTSGGEQYF. The chain carries TRBV19 and TRBJ2-7, with 15 bases matching TRBD2. V was pared by 7 bases and J by 7 bases, with 8 bases of the junction left unmatched. The CDR3 has 15 residues. Germline V gene data show CDR1 as LNHDA and CDR2 as SQIVND (reference sequence). Using reference TRBV19 and TRBJ2-7 for the parts outside the CDR3, the full variable domain is DGGITQSPKYLFRKEGQNVTLSCEQNLNHDAMYWYRQDPGQGLRLIYYSQIVNDFQKGDIAEGYSVSREKKESFPLTVTSAQKNPTAFYLCASTATGTSGGEQYFGPGTRLTVT.

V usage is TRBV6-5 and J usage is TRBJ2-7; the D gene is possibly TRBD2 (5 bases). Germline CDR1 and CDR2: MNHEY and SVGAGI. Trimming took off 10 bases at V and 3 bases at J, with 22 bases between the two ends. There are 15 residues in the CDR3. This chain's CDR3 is CANSYSSRGNYEQYF. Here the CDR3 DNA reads TGTGCCAACAGCTACAGCAGTAGAGGGAACTACGAGCAGTACTTC.

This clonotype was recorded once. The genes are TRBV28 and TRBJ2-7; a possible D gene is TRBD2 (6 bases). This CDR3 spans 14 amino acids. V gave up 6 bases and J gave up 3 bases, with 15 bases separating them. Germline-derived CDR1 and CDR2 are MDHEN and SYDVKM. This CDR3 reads CASSRYGSYYEQYF. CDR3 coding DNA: TGTGCCAGCAGCCGATACGGGAGTTACTACGAGCAGTACTTC.

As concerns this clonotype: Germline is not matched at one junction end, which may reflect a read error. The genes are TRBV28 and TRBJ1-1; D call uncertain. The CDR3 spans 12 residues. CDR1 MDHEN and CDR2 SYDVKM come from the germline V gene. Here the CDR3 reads CTSTRRLGGAFF. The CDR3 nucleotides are TGTACCAGCACGAGGCGGTTGGGTGGAGCTTTCTTT.

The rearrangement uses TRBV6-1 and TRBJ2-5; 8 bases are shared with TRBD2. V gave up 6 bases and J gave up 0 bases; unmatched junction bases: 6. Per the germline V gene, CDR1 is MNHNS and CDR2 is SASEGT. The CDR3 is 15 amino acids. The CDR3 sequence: CASRFASGYQETQYF. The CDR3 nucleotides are TGTGCCAGCAGGTTCGCTAGCGGGTACCAAGAGACCCAGTACTTC.

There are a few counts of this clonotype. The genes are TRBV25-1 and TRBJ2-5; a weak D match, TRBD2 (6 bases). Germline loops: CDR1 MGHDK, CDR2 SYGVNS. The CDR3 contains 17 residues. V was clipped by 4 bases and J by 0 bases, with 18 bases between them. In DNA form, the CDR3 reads TGTGCCAGCAGTGGACATCCTGGGGACTTGTACCAAGAGACCCAGTACTTC. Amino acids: CASSGHPGDLYQETQYF.

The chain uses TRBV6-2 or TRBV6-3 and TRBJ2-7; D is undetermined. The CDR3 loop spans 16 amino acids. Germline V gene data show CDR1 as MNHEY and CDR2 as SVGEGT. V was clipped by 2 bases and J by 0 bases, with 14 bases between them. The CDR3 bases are TGTGCCAGCAGTTACCTTGTGGGCAGGAGCTCCTACGAGCAGTACTTC. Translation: CASSYLVGRSSYEQYF.

The DNA of the CDR3 is TGTGCCAGCAGCTTAGGACGGCGGGAAGGCTACGAGCAGTACTTC. Translation gives CASSLGRREGYEQYF. The rearrangement uses TRBV7-2 and TRBJ2-7; maybe TRBD2 (6 bases). The CDR3 loop spans 15 amino acids. Deletions cut 1 base from V and 3 bases from J, with 13 bases between. Germline values: CDR1 SGHTA, CDR2 FQGNSA.

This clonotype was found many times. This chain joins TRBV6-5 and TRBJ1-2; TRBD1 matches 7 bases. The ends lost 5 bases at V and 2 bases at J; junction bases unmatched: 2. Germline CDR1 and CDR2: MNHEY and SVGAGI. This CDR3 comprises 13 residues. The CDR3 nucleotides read TGTGCCAGCAGTCCGACAGGGAACTATGGCTACACCTTC. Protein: CASSPTGNYGYTF.

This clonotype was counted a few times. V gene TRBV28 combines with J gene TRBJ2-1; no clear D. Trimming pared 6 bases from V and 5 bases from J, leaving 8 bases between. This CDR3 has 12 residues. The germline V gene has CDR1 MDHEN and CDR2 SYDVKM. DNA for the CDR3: TGTGCCAGCAGGAGAGTCCACAATGAGCAGTTCTTC. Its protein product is CASRRVHNEQFF.

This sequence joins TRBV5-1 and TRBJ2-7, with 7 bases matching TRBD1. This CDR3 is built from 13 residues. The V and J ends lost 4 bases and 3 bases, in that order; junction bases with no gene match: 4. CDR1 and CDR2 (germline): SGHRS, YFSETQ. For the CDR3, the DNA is TGCGCCAGCAGCACTGGACAGGACTACGAGCAGTACTTC. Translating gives CASSTGQDYEQYF.

The CDR3 DNA sequence: TGCAGCGTTGTGAGACAGCAAGAGACCCAGTACTTC. It specifies CSVVRQQETQYF. The chain employs TRBV29-1 and TRBJ2-5, with D possibly being TRBD1 (5 bases). The CDR3 runs to 12 residues. Germline V gene data show CDR1 as SQVTM and CDR2 as ANQGSEA. V shed 4 bases and J shed 2 bases, with 8 bases lying between them.

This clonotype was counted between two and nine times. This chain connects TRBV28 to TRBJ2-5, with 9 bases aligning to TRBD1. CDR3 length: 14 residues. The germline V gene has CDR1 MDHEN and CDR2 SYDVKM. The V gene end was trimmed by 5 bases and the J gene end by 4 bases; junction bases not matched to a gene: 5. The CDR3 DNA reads TGTGCCAGCAGTCAAACAGGGGGCGCAGAGACCCAGTACTTC. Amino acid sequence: CASSQTGGAETQYF. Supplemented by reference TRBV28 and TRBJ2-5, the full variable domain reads DVKVTQSSRYLVKRTGEKVFLECVQDMDHENMFWYRQDPGLGLRLIYFSYDVKMKEKGDIPEGYSVSREKKERFSLILESASTNQTSMYLCASSQTGGAETQYFGPGTRLLVL.

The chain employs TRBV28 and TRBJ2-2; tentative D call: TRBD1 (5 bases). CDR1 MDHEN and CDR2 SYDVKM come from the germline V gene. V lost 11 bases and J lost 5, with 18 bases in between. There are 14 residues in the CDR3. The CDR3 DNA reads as TGTGCCGGGGCGCCTGGGCAGGTGACCGGGGAGCTGTTTTTT. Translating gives CAGAPGQVTGELFF.

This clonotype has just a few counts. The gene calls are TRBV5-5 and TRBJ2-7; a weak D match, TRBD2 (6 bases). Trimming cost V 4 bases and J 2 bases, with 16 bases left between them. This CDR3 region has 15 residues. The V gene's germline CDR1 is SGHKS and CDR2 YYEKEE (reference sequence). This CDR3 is CASSRAERVAYEQYF. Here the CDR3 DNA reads TGTGCCAGCAGCCGCGCGGAGCGGGTTGCCTACGAGCAGTACTTC. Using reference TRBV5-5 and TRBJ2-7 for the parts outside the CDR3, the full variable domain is DAGVTQSPTHLIKTRGQQVTLRCSPISGHKSVSWYQQVLGQGPQFIFQYYEKEERGRGNFPDRFSARQFPNYSSELNVNALLLGDSALYLCASSRAERVAYEQYFGPGTRLTVT.

The DNA for the CDR3 is TGTGCCAGCAGCTTGTCCGTAGGACAGGGGGCTCAAGATACGCAGTATTTT. It is translated as CASSLSVGQGAQDTQYF. V usage is TRBV7-9 and J usage is TRBJ2-3; 11 bases map to TRBD1. Germline V gene data show CDR1 as SEHNR and CDR2 as FQNEAQ (reference sequence). V dropped 3 bases and J dropped 5; count of bases not matched to a gene: 10. CDR3 length: 17 amino acids. Together with reference TRBV7-9 and TRBJ2-3, the CDR3 gives the full variable domain: DTGVSQNPRHKITKRGQNVTFRCDPISEHNRLYWYRQTLGQGPEFLTYFQNEAQLEKSRLLSDRFSAERPKGSFSTLEIQRTEQGDSAMYLCASSLSVGQGAQDTQYFGPGTRLTVL.

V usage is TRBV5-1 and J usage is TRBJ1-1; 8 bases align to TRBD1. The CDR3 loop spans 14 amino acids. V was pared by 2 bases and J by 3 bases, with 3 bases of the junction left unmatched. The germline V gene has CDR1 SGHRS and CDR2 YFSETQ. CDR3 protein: CASSFQGADTEAFF. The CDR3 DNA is TGCGCCAGCAGCTTCCAGGGGGCAGACACTGAAGCTTTCTTT.

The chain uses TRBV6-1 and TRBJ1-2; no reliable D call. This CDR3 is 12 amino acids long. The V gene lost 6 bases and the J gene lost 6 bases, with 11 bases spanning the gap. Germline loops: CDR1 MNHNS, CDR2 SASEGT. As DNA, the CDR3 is TGTGCCAGCAGGGGTTACGTCGATGGCTACACCTTC. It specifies CASRGYVDGYTF.

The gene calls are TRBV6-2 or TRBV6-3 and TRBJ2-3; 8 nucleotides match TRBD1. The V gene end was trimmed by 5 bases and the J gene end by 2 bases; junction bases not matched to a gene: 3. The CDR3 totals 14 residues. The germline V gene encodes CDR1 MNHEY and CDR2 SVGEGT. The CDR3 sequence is CASSDRGDTDTQYF. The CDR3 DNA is TGTGCCAGCAGTGACAGGGGAGACACAGATACGCAGTATTTT.

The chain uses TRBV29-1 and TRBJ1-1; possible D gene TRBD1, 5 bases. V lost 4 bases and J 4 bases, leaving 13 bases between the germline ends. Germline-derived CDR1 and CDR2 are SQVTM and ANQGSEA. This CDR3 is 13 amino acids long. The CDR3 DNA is TGCAGCGTTGTCGCGCAGGGCATCACTGAAGCTTTCTTT. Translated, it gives CSVVAQGITEAFF.

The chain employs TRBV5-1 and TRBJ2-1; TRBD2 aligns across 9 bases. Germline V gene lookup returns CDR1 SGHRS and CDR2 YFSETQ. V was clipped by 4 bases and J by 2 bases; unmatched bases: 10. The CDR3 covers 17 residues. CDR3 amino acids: CASSPGTSRRPYNEQFF. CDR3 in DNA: TGCGCCAGCAGCCCCGGGACTAGCCGGCGGCCCTACAATGAGCAGTTCTTC. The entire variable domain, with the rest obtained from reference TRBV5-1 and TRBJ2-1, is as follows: KAGVTQTPRYLIKTRGQQVTLSCSPISGHRSVSWYQQTPGQGLQFLFEYFSETQRNKGNFPGRFSGRQFSNSRSEMNVSTLELGDSALYLCASSPGTSRRPYNEQFFGPGTRLTVL.

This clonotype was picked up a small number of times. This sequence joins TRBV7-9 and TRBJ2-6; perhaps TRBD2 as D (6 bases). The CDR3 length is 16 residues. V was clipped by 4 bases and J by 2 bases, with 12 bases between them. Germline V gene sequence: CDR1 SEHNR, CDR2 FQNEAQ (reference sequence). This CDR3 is CASSSLGGTGANVLTF. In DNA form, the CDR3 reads TGTGCCAGCAGCTCCCTGGGCGGGACTGGGGCCAACGTCCTGACTTTC.

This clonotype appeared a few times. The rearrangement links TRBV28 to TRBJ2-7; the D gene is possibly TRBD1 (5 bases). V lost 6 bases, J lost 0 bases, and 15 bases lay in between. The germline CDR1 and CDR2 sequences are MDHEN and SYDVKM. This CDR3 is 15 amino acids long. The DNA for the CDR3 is TGTGCCAGCAGCCAAGGGGCAGCTAGCTCCTACGAGCAGTACTTC. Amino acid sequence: CASSQGAASSYEQYF.